The rows below give T cell receptor beta chains drawn from one sample of a study of T cells expressing NK-cell markers. TCRdb reprocessed the 5' RACE reads and keeps a single row for each CDR3 protein, giving no DNA. The listing records about 370,000 distinct CDR3 sequences. Sample: blood T cells: a sorted CD56 or NKG2C T cell subset, CD4+ or CD8+ T cells, or bulk PBMC T cells (not recorded which). The receptor source for this set is a woman aged 45-59 years in good health. Both conserved end residues are part of each CDR3. Fields, in order: J gene, V gene, CDR3 protein.

TRBJ2-5 TRBV24-1 CATSDFADRGQETQYF
TRBJ1-1 TRBV14 CASSQDSGQGDTEAFF
TRBJ2-1 TRBV5-1 CASSFPTLTGGAYNEQFF
TRBJ2-2 TRBV2 CASSGGGITGELFF
TRBJ2-4 TRBV2 CASSERSSLGEKNIQYF
TRBJ2-7 TRBV10-3 CAISPGPTSSYEQYF
TRBJ2-7 TRBV29-1 CSIRTHARRTVRYEQYF
TRBJ1-1 TRBV9 CASTSLNTEAFF
TRBJ2-3 TRBV11-3 CASSSPPRHTQYF
TRBJ1-2 TRBV30 CASINLGGYTF
TRBJ1-1 TRBV6-5 CASSPDRGDTEAFF
TRBJ2-1 TRBV4-1 CASSQVNTLRQTYNEQFF
TRBJ2-1 TRBV7-8 CASSLPSTSGEQFF
TRBJ2-1 TRBV7-7 CASSLEPGNEQFF
TRBJ2-3 TRBV20-1 CSARDVRLAGGLTDTQYF
TRBJ2-1 TRBV7-9 CASSMVRESGIWNEQFF
TRBJ2-1 TRBV7-3 CASSPNSGSLNEQFF
TRBJ1-1 TRBV15 CATSSPRVPVNTEAFF
TRBJ1-4 TRBV4-1 CASSLNPREKTEKLFF
TRBJ2-5 TRBV27 CASSNPAETQYF
TRBJ2-2 TRBV5-1 CASSLGSGVTGELFF
TRBJ2-1 TRBV20-1 CSASFGAGDEQFF
TRBJ1-1 TRBV7-9 CASSPQGMSTEAFF
TRBJ2-7 TRBV12-3/TRBV12-4 CASRDRGLEQYF
TRBJ2-2 TRBV12-3/TRBV12-4 CAILAGATGELFF
TRBJ2-7 TRBV15 CATSRDYMGQGTYEQYF
TRBJ1-1 TRBV9 CASTTGTGSLSEAFF
TRBJ2-5 TRBV6-5 CASSYRVPGQGISETQYF
TRBJ2-4 TRBV14 CASSHGLAGRTKNIQYF
TRBJ1-2 TRBV19 CATRGTGVGYTF
TRBJ1-1 TRBV29-1 CSVAVAGVTEAFF
TRBJ1-3 TRBV15 CATSSQGRRGNTIYF
TRBJ2-5 TRBV4-1 CASSRSASGQGELGTQYF
TRBJ2-1 TRBV6-5 CASSYSGSPDEFF
TRBJ2-5 TRBV24-1 CATSGGQGRQETQYF
TRBJ2-2 TRBV12-3/TRBV12-4 CASSLAISVGNTGELFF
TRBJ2-5 TRBV20-1 CSADGQGGTPFFRETQYF
TRBJ2-2 TRBV12-3/TRBV12-4 CASSQPTSTGELFF
TRBJ2-1 TRBV11-3 CASRSSYNEQFF
TRBJ2-1 TRBV7-9 CASHRRFGELNEQFF
TRBJ2-3 TRBV10-3 CASTGGVEDTQYF
TRBJ2-7 TRBV12-3/TRBV12-4 CASSWQGASYEQYF
TRBJ2-2 TRBV3-1 CASSQVGGGELFF
TRBJ2-7 TRBV6-6 CASSWKPVWDRGWNEQYF
TRBJ2-3 TRBV10-3 CAISESTPLAADTQYF
TRBJ2-2 TRBV2 CASSEQGQFAGELFF
TRBJ2-3 TRBV6-4 CASSGGGKADTQYF
TRBJ1-1 TRBV3-1 CASSLLSTPNTEAFF
TRBJ2-3 TRBV10-3 CASHQVAGDTQYF
TRBJ2-2 TRBV20-1 CSARGLAGASGELFF
TRBJ1-1 TRBV12-3/TRBV12-4 CASRHFSWDGVNTEAFF
TRBJ2-1 TRBV14 CASSHLLGVAYNEQFF
TRBJ2-7 TRBV27 CASSWAGTSYEQYF